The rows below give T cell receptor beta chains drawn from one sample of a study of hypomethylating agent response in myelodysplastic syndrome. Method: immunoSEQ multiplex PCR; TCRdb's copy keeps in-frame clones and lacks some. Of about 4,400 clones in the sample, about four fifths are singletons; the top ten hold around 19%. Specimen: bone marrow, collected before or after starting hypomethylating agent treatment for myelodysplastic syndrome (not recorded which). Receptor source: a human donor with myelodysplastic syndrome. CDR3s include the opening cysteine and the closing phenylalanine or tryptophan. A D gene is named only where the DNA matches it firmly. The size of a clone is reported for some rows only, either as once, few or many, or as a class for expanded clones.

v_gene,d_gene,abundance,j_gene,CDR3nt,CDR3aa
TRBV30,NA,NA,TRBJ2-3,TGTGCCTGGACCCACGGGGATACGCAGTATTTT,CAWTHGDTQYF
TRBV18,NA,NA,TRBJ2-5,TGTGCCAGCTCGGGACAACTCGGGCAAGAGACCCAGTACTTC,CASSGQLGQETQYF
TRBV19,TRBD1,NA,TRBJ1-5,TGTGCCAGTAGTATAGGGGACAGGGGGGTGCAGCCCCAGCATTTT,CASSIGDRGVQPQHF
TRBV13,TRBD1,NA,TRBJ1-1,TGTGCCAGCACCGCCCCAGGGGGTATGAACACTGAAGCTTTCTTT,CASTAPGGMNTEAFF
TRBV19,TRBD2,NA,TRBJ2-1,TGTGCCAGTACCCTAGCGGGAGTGTCCTACAATGAGCAGTTCTTC,CASTLAGVSYNEQFF
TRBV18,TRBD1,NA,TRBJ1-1,TGTGCCAGCTCACCAGGACAGGGTATGAACACTGAAGCTTTCTTT,CASSPGQGMNTEAFF
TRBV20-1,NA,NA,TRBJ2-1,TGCAGTGCTACCCAGAAGTTTGAGCAGTTCTTC,CSATQKFEQFF
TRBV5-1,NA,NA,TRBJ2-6,TGCGCCAGCAGCTTCGTAGAGACTGGGGCCAACGTCCTGACTTTC,CASSFVETGANVLTF
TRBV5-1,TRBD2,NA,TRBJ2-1,TGCGCCAGCAGCCCGGGACTAGCGGGATTTCAGCAGTTCTTC,CASSPGLAGFQQFF
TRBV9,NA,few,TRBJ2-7,TGTGCCAGCAGCGTAGGGTCGGAGACTGCCCCCTACGAGCAGTACTTC,CASSVGSETAPYEQYF
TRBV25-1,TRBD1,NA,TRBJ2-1,TGTGCCAGCAGCCGGACAGGGGCTGAGCAGTTCTTC,CASSRTGAEQFF
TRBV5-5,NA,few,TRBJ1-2,TGTGCCAGCAGCTTGGCCGGTCCAGTGTATGGCTACACCTTC,CASSLAGPVYGYTF
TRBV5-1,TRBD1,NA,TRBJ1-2,TGCGCCAGCAAACCGGGACAGGGCGACTCTAACTATGGCTACACCTTC,CASKPGQGDSNYGYTF
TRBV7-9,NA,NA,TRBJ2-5,TGTGCCAGCAGCCCTGGTCTGTCTTCTGAGACCCAGTACTTC,CASSPGLSSETQYF
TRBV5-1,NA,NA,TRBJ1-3,TGCGCCAGCAGCTCCGCAGGGTCTGGAAACACCATATATTTT,CASSSAGSGNTIYF
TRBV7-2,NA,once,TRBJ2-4,TGTGCCAGCAGCCCGCTCGCGCCAGCCAAAAACATTCAGTACTTC,CASSPLAPAKNIQYF
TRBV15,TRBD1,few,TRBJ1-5,TGTGCCACCAGCAGAGAGACAGGGAGTAATCAGCCCCAGCATTTT,CATSRETGSNQPQHF
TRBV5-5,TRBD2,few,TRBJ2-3,TGTGCCAGCAGCGGGTATGGGGGGGTCTCCACAGATACGCAGTATTTT,CASSGYGGVSTDTQYF
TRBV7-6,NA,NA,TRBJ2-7,TGTGCCAGCAGCCAGACCAGCTCCTACGAGCAGTACTTC,CASSQTSSYEQYF
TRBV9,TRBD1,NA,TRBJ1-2,TGTGCCAGCAGCGCCGGGACAGGGGGCGCCGTCTATGGCTACACCTTC,CASSAGTGGAVYGYTF
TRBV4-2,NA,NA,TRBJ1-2,TGTGCCAGCAGCCAAGAAAGTCGGGGGTCCTATGGCTACACCTTC,CASSQESRGSYGYTF
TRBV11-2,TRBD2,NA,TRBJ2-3,TGTGCCAGCAGCTACGGACTAGCGGCCACAGATACGCAGTATTTT,CASSYGLAATDTQYF
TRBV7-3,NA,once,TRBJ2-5,TGTGCCAGCAGAAGCCGGGAGCAGAACCAAGAGACCCAGTACTTC,CASRSREQNQETQYF
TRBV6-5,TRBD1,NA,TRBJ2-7,TGTGCCAGCAGTTACTACGGACAGGGGCGCTCCTACGAGCAGTACTTC,CASSYYGQGRSYEQYF
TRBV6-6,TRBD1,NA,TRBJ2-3,TGTGCCAGCAGTTTTGAGGGGGCGCGGTACACAGATACGCAGTATTTT,CASSFEGARYTDTQYF
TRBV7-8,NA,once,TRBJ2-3,TGTGCCAGCAGCTTCAGGGCCAGGGAGAAAGATACGCAGTATTTT,CASSFRAREKDTQYF
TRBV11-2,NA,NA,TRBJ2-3,TGTGCCAGCAGCTTAGATCCGGACAGCACAGATACGCAGTATTTT,CASSLDPDSTDTQYF
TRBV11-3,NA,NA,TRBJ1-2,TGTGCCAGCAGCGAAGGGAGAGGGTCTGGCTACACCTTC,CASSEGRGSGYTF
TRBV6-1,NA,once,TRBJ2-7,TGTGCCAGCGGTAGCACCTACGAGCAGTACTTC,CASGSTYEQYF
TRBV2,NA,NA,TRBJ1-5,TGTGCCAGCAGTGAAGGAGGGGATCAGCCCCAGCATTTT,CASSEGGDQPQHF
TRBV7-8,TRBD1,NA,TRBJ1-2,TGTGCCAGCAGCGCTACAACAGATGACAGGGGCTATGGCTACACCTTC,CASSATTDDRGYGYTF
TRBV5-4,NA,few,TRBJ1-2,TGTGCCAGCAGCTTGATCACTGGCCTTGAGAGCTACACCTTC,CASSLITGLESYTF
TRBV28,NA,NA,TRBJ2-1,TGTGCCAGCAGTTTCCCCGGGACCGAGCAGTTCTTC,CASSFPGTEQFF
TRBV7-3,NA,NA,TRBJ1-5,TGTGCCAGCAGCTTAAGCCCGGACCAGCCCCAGCATTTT,CASSLSPDQPQHF
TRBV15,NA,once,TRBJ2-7,TGTGCCACCAGCCGCCCGACAGGAGCCTACGAGCAGTACTTC,CATSRPTGAYEQYF
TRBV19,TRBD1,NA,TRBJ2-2,TGTGCCAGTAACCTCCTACAGGGGACCGGGGAGCTGTTTTTT,CASNLLQGTGELFF
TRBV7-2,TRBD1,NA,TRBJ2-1,TGTGCCAGCAACGTCAGGGGGCTGAACAATGAGCAGTTCTTC,CASNVRGLNNEQFF
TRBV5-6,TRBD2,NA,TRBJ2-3,TGTGCCAGCAGCTCTATCGCGGGGGGAGATACGCAGTATTTT,CASSSIAGGDTQYF
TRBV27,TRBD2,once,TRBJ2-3,TGTGCCAGCAGTGGTAGCGGGAGTATCACAGATACGCAGTATTTT,CASSGSGSITDTQYF
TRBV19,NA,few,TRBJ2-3,TGTGCCAGTAGTATAGATCATTGGCAGCGCACAGATACGCAGTATTTT,CASSIDHWQRTDTQYF